This TCR beta chain emerged from a study of blood T cells in healthy people across ages. Germline CDR1 reads SQVTM; CDR2 reads ANQGSEA. The CDR3 is 14 amino acids. Findings and caveats of the study: Older individuals had lower TCR beta diversity per million T cells (the decline was roughly linear). Conclusively comparing naive with antigen-experienced cells was impossible with unsorted PBMCs.

Of note for this clonotype: Its target is not known. One junction end disagrees with the germline gene, perhaps due to a read error.

A second roughly 7 to 11 cycle PCR used barcoded and J-beta primers. Each sample provided no less than 2.5 million CDR3-containing paired-end reads. Each CDR3 protein is one row after TCRdb ran MiXCR on the 5' RACE reads. The repertoire holds approximately 1,100,000 distinct CDR3 sequences, with 45% as singletons. This sequence originates from a woman aged 55-69 years in good health. This chain links TRBV29-1 with TRBJ2-5, with D possibly TRBD2 on 5 matching bases. Sequencing was done on a sample of blood. CDR3 in amino acids: CSVEASPNGETRYF. In DNA, the CDR3 is TGCAGCGTTGAAGCTAGCCCTAATGGAGAGACCCGGTACTTC.